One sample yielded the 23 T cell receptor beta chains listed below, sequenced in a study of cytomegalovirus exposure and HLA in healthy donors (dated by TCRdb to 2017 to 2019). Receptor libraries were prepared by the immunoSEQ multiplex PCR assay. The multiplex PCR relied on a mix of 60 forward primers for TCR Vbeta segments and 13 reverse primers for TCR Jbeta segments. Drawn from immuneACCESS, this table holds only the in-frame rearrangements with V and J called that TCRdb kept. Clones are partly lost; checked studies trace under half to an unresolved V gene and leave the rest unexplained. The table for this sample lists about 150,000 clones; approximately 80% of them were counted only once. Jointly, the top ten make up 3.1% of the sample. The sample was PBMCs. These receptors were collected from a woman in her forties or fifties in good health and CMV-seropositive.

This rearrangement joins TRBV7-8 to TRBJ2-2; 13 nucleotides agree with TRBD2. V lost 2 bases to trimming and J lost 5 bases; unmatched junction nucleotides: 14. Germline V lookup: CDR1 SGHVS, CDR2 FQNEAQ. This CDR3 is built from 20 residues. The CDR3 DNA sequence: TGTGCCAGCAGCTTAAGGATAGGACTAGCGGGAGTGGGGAGGACCGGGGAGCTGTTTTTT. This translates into CASSLRIGLAGVGRTGELFF. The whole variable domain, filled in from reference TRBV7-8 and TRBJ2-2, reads GAGVSQSPRYKVAKRGQDVALRCDPISGHVSLFWYQQALGQGPEFLTYFQNEAQLDKSGLPSDRFFAERPEGSVSTLKIQRTQQEDSAVYLCASSLRIGLAGVGRTGELFFGEGSRLTVL.

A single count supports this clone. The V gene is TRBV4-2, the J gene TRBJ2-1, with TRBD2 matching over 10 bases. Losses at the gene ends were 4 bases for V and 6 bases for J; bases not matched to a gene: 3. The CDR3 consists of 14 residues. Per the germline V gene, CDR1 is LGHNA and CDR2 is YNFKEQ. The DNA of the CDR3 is TGTGCCAGCAGCCCCAGCGGGAGGGCCAATGAGCAGTTCTTC. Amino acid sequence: CASSPSGRANEQFF.

In DNA, the CDR3 is TGTGCCAGCAGTATGACAGGGGTCGATGGCTACACCTTC. Its protein is CASSMTGVDGYTF. This chain joins TRBV2 and TRBJ1-2, with 8 bases identical to TRBD1. The V gene's germline CDR1 is SNHLY and CDR2 FYNNEI. V lost 5 bases and J lost 6; bases outside the gene matches: 5. CDR3 length equals 13 residues.

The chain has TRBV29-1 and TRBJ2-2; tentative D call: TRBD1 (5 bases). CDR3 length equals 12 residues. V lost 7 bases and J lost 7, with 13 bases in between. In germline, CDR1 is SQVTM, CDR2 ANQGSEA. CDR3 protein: CSGSQGHGELFF. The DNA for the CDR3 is TGCAGCGGCAGCCAGGGTCACGGGGAGCTGTTTTTT.

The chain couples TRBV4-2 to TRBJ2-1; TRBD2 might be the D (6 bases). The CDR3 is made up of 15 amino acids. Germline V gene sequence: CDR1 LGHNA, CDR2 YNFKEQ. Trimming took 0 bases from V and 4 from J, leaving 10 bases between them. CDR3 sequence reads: CASSQDRTTYNEQFF. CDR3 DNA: TGTGCCAGCAGCCAAGATAGGACTACTTACAATGAGCAGTTCTTC.

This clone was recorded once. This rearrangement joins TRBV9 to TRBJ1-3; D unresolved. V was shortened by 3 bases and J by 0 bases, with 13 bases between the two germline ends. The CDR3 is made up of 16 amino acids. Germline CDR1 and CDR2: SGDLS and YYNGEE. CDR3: CASSAAYGHSGNTIYF. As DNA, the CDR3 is TGTGCCAGCAGCGCCGCCTATGGGCACTCTGGAAACACCATATATTTT.

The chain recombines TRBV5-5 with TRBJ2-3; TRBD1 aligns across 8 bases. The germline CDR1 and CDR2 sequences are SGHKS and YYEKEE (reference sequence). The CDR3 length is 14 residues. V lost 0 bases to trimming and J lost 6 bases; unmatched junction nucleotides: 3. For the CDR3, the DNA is TGTGCCAGCAGCTTGGGACAGGGGATGGATACGCAGTATTTT. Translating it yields CASSLGQGMDTQYF.

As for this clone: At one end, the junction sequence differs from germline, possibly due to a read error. CDR3 sequence (DNA): TGTGCCAGTAGTATCCAGAACTATGGCTGCACCTTC. As protein: CASSIQNYGCTF. The gene calls are TRBV19 and TRBJ1-2, with D uncertain. From germline, CDR1 is LNHDA and CDR2 SQIVND (reference sequence). There are 12 residues in the CDR3.

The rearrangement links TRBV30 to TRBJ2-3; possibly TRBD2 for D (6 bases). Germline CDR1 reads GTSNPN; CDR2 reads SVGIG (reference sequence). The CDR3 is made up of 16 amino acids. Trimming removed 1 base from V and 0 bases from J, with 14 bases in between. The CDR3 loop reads CAWSGRLALSTDTQYF. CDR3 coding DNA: TGTGCCTGGAGTGGGAGGCTAGCGCTCAGCACAGATACGCAGTATTTT.

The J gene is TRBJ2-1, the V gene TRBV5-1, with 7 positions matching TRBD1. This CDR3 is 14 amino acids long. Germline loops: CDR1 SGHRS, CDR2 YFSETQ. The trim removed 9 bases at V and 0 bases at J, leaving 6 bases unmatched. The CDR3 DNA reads TGCGCCATCGACAGGGCGAGCTCCTACAATGAGCAGTTCTTC. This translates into CAIDRASSYNEQFF.

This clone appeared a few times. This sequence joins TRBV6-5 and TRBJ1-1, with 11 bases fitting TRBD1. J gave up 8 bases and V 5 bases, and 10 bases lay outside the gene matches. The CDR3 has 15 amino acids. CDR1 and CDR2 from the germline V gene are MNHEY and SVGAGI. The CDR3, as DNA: TGTGCCAGCAGTACGCATGGACAGGGGGCTTCGGAAGCTTTCTTT. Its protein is CASSTHGQGASEAFF.

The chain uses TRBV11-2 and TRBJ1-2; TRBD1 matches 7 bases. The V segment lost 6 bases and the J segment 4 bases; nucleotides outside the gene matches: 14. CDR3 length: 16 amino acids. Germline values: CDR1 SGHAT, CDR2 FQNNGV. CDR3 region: CASRPVRQQGSYGYTF. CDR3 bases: TGTGCCAGCAGACCTGTGCGTCAACAGGGGAGCTATGGCTACACCTTC.

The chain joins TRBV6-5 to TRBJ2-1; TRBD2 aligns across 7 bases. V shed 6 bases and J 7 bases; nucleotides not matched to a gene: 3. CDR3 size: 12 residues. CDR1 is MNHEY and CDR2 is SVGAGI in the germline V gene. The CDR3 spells CASRPGGNEQFF. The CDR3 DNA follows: TGTGCCAGCAGGCCCGGGGGGAATGAGCAGTTCTTC.

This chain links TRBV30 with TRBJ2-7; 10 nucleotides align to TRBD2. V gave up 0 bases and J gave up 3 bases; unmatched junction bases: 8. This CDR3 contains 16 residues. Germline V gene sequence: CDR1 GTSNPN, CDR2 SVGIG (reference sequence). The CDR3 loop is CAWSVGLAANHYEQYF. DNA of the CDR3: TGTGCCTGGAGTGTCGGACTAGCGGCGAATCACTACGAGCAGTACTTC. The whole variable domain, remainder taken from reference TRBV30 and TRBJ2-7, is SQTIHQWPATLVQPVGSPLSLECTVEGTSNPNLYWYRQAAGRGLQLLFYSVGIGQISSEVPQNLSASRPQDRQFILSSKKLLLSDSGFYLCAWSVGLAANHYEQYFGPGTRLTVT.

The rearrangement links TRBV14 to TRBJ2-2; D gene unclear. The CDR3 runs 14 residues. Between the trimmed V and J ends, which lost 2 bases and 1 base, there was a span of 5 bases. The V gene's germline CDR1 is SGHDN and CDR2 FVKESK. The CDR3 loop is CASSQFLNTGELFF. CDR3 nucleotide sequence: TGTGCCAGCAGCCAATTCTTGAACACCGGGGAGCTGTTTTTT.

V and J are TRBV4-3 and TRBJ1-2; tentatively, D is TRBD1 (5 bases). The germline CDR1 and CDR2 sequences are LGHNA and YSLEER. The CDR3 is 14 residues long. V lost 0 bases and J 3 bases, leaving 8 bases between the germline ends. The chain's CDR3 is CASSQDWGDYGYTF. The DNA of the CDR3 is TGCGCCAGCAGCCAAGATTGGGGGGACTATGGCTACACCTTC.

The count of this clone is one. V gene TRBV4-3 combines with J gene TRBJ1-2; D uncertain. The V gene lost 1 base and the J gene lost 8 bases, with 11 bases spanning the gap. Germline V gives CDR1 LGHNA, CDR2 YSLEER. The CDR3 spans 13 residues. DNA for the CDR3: TGCGCCAGCAGCCAAGTAGGAGGGTACGGCTACACCTTC. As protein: CASSQVGGYGYTF.

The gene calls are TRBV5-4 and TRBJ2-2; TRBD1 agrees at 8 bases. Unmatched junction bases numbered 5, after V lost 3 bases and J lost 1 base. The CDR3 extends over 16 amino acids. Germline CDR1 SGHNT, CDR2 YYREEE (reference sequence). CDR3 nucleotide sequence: TGTGCCAGCAGCTCTGCAGACAGGGGGAACACCGGGGAGCTGTTTTTT. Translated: CASSSADRGNTGELFF.

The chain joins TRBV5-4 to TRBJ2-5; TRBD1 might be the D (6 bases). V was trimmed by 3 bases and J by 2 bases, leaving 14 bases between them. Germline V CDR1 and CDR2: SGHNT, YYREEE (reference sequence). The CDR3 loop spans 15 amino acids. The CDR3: CASSYSGVQQETQYF. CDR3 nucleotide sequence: TGTGCCAGCAGCTACTCAGGGGTCCAACAAGAGACCCAGTACTTC.

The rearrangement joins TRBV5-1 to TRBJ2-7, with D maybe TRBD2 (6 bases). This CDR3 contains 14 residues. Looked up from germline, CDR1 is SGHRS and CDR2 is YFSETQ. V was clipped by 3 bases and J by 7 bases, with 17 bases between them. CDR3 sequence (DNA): TGCGCCAGCAGCTCTCGGGACTTGGCGCGGGAGCAGTACTTC. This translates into CASSSRDLAREQYF.

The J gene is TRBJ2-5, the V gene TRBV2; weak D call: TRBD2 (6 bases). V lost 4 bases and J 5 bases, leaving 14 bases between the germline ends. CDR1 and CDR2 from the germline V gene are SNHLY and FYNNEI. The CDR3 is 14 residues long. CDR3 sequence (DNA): TGTGCCAGCAGTGGAGTGGAGGGGTCGGAGACCCAGTACTTC. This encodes CASSGVEGSETQYF.

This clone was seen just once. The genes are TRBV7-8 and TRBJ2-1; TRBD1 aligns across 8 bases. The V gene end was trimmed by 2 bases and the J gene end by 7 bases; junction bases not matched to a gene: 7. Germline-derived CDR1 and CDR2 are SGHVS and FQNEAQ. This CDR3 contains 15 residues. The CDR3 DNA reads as TGTGCCAGCAGCTTACCGGGACAGGCTAGGAATGAGCAGTTCTTC. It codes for CASSLPGQARNEQFF. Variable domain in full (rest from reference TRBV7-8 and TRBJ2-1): GAGVSQSPRYKVAKRGQDVALRCDPISGHVSLFWYQQALGQGPEFLTYFQNEAQLDKSGLPSDRFFAERPEGSVSTLKIQRTQQEDSAVYLCASSLPGQARNEQFFGPGTRLTVL.

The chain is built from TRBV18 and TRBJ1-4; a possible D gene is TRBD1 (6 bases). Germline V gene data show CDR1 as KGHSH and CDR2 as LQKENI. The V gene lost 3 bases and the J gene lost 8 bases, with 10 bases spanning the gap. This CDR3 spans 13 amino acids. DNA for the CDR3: TGTGCCAGCTCACCTAGACAGGAAGAAAAACTGTTTTTT. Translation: CASSPRQEEKLFF.